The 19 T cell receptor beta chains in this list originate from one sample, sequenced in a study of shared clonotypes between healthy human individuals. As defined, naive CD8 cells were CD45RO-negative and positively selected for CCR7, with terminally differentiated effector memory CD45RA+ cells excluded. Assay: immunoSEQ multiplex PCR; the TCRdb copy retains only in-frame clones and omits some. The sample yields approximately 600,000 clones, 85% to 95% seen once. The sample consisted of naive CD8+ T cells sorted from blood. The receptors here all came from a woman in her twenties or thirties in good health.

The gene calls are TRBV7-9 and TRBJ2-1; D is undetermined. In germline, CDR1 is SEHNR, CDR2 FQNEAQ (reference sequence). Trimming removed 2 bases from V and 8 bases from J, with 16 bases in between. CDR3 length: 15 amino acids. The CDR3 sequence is CASSLILGPADEQFF. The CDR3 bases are TGTGCCAGCAGCTTAATCCTAGGGCCAGCAGATGAGCAGTTCTTC.

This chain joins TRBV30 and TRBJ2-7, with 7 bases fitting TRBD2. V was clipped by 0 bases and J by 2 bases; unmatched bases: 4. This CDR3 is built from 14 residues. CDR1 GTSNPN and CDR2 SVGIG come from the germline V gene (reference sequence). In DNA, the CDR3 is TGTGCCTGGAGTGTACGTGGACTAGCCTACGAGCAGTACTTC. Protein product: CAWSVRGLAYEQYF.

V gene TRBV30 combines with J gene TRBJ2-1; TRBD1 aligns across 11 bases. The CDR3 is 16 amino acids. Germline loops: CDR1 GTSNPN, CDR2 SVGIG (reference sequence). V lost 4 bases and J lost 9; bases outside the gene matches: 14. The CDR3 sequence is CAWNVGRTGGEFEQFF. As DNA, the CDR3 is TGTGCCTGGAACGTCGGGAGGACAGGGGGCGAATTTGAGCAGTTCTTC.

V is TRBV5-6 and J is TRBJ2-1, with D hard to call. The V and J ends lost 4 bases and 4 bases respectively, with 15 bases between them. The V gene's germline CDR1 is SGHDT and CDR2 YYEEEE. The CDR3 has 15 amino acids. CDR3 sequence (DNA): TGTGCCAGCAGCCCCGGCGATGGTTCTTACAATGAGCAGTTCTTC. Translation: CASSPGDGSYNEQFF.

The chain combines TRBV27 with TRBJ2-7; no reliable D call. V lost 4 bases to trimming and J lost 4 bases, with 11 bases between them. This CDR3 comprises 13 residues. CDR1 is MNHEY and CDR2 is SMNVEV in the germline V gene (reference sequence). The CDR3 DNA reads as TGTGCCAGCAGTTCCGGCCTCAGTTACGAGCAGTACTTC. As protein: CASSSGLSYEQYF.

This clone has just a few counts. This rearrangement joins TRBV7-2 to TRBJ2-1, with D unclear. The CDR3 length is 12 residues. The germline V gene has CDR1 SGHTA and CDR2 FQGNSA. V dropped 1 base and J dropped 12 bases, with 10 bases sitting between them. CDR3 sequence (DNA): TGTGCCAGCAGCTTAGATGTGAAAGGGCAGTTCTTC. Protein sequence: CASSLDVKGQFF.

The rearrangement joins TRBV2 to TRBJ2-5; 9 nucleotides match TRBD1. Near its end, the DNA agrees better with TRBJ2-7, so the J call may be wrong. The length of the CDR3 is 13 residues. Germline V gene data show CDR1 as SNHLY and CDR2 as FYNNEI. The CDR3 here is CAVPGQGSYEQYF. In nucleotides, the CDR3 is TGTGCGGTACCGGGACAGGGCTCCTACGAGCAGTACTTC.

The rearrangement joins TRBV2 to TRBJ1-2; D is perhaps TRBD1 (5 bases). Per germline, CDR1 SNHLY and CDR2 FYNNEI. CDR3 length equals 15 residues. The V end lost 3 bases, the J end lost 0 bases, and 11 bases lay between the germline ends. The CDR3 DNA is TGTGCCAGCAGTGATACAGGCCGAGCTAACTATGGCTACACCTTC. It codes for CASSDTGRANYGYTF.

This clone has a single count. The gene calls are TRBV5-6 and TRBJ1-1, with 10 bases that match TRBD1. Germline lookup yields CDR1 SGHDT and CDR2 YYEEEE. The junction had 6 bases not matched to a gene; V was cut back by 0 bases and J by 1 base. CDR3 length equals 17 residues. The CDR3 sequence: CASSLGGTGVWNTEAFF. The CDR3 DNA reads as TGTGCCAGCAGCTTGGGTGGGACAGGGGTATGGAACACTGAAGCTTTCTTT.

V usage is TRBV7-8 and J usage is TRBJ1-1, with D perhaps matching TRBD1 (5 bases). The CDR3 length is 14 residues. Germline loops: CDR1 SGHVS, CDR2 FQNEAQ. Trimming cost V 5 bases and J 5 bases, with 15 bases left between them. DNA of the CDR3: TGTGCCAGCAGCCCCAGACAGTGGAATACTGAAGCTTTCTTT. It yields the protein CASSPRQWNTEAFF.

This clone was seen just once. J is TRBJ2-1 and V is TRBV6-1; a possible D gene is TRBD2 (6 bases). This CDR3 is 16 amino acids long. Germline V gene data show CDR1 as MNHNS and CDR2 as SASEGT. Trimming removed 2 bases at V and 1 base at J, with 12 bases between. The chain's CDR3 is CASSELDGSSYNEQFF. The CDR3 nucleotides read TGTGCCAGCAGTGAATTGGACGGGAGTTCCTACAATGAGCAGTTCTTC.

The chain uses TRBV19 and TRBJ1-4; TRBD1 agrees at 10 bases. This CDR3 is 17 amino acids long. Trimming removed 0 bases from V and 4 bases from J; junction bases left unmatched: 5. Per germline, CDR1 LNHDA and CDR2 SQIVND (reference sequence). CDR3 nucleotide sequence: TGTGCCAGTAGTATAGACGTGACAGGGGGCGGTAATGAAAAACTGTTTTTT. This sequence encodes CASSIDVTGGGNEKLFF.

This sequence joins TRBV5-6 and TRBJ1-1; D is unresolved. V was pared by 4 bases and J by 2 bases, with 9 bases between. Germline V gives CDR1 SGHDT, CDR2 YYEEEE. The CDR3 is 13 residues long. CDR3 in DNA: TGTGCCAGCAGCCCCGACGGAAACACTGAAGCTTTCTTT. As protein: CASSPDGNTEAFF.

The CDR3 nucleotides read TGTGCCAGCAGCCTAGATGGGCGACAGCGTCTAAACTATGGCTACACCTTC. This sequence encodes CASSLDGRQRLNYGYTF. The V and J genes are TRBV7-2 and TRBJ1-2; tentative D call: TRBD1 (5 bases). CDR1 and CDR2 (germline): SGHTA, FQGNSA. This CDR3 contains 17 residues. The ends were cut back, 5 bases at V and 2 bases at J, with 21 bases in the middle.

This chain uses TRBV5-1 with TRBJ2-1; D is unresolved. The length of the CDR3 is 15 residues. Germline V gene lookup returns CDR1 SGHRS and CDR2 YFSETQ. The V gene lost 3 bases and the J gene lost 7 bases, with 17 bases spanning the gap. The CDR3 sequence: CASSSGNSFWNEQFF. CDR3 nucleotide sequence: TGCGCCAGCAGCTCCGGTAATTCCTTTTGGAATGAGCAGTTCTTC.

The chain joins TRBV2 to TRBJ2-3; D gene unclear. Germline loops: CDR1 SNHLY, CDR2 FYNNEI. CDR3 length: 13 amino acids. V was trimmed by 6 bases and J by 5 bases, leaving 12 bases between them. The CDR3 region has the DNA TGTGCCAGCAGCCCCGGTAGAATAGATACGCAGTATTTT. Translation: CASSPGRIDTQYF.

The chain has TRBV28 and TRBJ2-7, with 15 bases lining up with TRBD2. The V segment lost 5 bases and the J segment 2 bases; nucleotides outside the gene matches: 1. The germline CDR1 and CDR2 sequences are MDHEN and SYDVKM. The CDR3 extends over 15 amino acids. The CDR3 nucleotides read TGTGCCAGCAGTGGACTAGCGGGAGGGGCCTACGAGCAGTACTTC. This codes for CASSGLAGGAYEQYF.

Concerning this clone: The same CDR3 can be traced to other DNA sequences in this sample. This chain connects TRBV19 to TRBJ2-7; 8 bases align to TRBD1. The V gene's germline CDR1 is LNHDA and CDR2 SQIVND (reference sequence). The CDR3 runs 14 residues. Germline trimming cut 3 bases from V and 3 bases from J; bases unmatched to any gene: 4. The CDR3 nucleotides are TGTGCCAGTAGTATCGGACAGGGAAACTACGAGCAGTACTTC. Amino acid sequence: CASSIGQGNYEQYF.

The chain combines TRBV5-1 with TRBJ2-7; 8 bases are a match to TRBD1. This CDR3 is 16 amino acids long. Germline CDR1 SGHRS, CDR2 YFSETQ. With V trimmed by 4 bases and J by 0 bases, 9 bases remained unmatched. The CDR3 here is CASSPGQGESSYEQYF. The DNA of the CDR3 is TGCGCCAGCAGCCCAGGACAGGGCGAAAGCTCCTACGAGCAGTACTTC. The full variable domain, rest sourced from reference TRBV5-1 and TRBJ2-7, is KAGVTQTPRYLIKTRGQQVTLSCSPISGHRSVSWYQQTPGQGLQFLFEYFSETQRNKGNFPGRFSGRQFSNSRSEMNVSTLELGDSALYLCASSPGQGESSYEQYFGPGTRLTVT.